Below are 25 T cell receptor beta chains sequenced from a single sample in a study of cytomegalovirus exposure and HLA in healthy donors. Vbeta (60) and Jbeta (13) primers were used in the PCR. Profiled with immunoSEQ multiplex PCR; TCRdb holds only in-frame clones, not every one. The sample features around 51,000 clones, with 2.1% in its top ten. Sequenced: PBMCs. All receptors derive from a woman aged 40 to 55 in good health and CMV-seronegative.

The chain combines TRBV18 with TRBJ2-7; a weak D match, TRBD2 (5 bases). CDR1 and CDR2 (germline): KGHSH, LQKENI. The CDR3 spans 13 residues. Trimming shortened V by 2 bases and J by 6 bases, and 11 bases separated the two germline ends. Here the CDR3 reads CASSPMGGGEQYF. The CDR3 coding sequence is TGTGCCAGCTCACCAATGGGTGGAGGCGAGCAGTACTTC.

The CDR3 DNA reads TGTGCCAGCAGTGTCTACGGGGGGGGTTTAGGAACAGATACGCAGTATTTT. Encoded protein: CASSVYGGGLGTDTQYF. This chain joins TRBV6-1 and TRBJ2-3; 8 nucleotides match TRBD2. Trimming took 4 bases from V and 3 from J; bases not matched to a gene: 12. Germline CDR1 reads MNHNS; CDR2 reads SASEGT. There are 17 residues in the CDR3.

The chain links TRBV4-3 to TRBJ2-3; no reliable D call. V lost 2 bases and J 0 bases, leaving 3 bases between the germline ends. Per germline, CDR1 LGHNA and CDR2 YSLEER. The CDR3 has 13 amino acids. Here the CDR3 DNA reads TGCGCCAGCAGCCAACAAAGCACAGATACGCAGTATTTT. Protein: CASSQQSTDTQYF.

The chain couples TRBV6-6 to TRBJ2-1, with 8 bases matching TRBD1. The germline V gene has CDR1 MNHNY and CDR2 SVGAGI (reference sequence). Unmatched junction bases numbered 7, after V lost 3 bases and J lost 6 bases. The CDR3 has 15 amino acids. The CDR3 DNA reads TGTGCCAGCAGTTATACGCCGCAGGGGGCCAATGAGCAGTTCTTC. Its protein is CASSYTPQGANEQFF.

The chain recombines TRBV11-2 with TRBJ2-7; the D is unclear. This CDR3 region has 11 residues. Trimming stripped 4 bases from V and 3 bases from J, with 4 bases between. Germline loops: CDR1 SGHAT, CDR2 FQNNGV. Here the CDR3 reads CASSSGYEQYF. As DNA, the CDR3 is TGTGCCAGCAGCTCGGGCTACGAGCAGTACTTC.

The V gene is TRBV7-6, the J gene TRBJ2-5; TRBD2 is a possible D gene (6 bases). The germline CDR1 and CDR2 sequences are SGHVS and FNYEAQ. Trimming left V 5 bases short and J 6 bases short, with 13 bases between. The CDR3 is 13 residues long. The CDR3 loop reads CASSDGGAKTQYF. The CDR3 DNA reads TGTGCCAGCAGCGACGGAGGGGCGAAGACCCAGTACTTC.

Worth noting for this clone: A read error may produce the germline difference seen at one junction end. The V and J genes are TRBV4-3 and TRBJ2-1; D remains ambiguous. Per the germline V gene, CDR1 is LGHNA and CDR2 is YSLEER. This CDR3 comprises 14 residues. For the CDR3, the DNA is TGCGCCAGCAGCCACGAAAGCTCCGACAATGAGCAGTTCTTC. Translation gives CASSHESSDNEQFF.

The rearrangement uses TRBV11-3 and TRBJ1-1, with D perhaps TRBD1 (6 bases). Trimming left V 4 bases short and J 0 bases short, with 12 bases between. The germline gives CDR1 SGHNT, CDR2 YENEEA. This CDR3 spans 15 amino acids. The CDR3 DNA sequence: TGTGCCAGCAGCTCACGGACAGCAATGAACACTGAAGCTTTCTTT. Translation gives CASSSRTAMNTEAFF.

CDR3 coding DNA: TGTGCCAGCAGGGCCCCAGGGGTAAGAGGGGGTAGCGACACTGAAGCTTTCTTT. The encoded protein is CASRAPGVRGGSDTEAFF. The V gene is TRBV28, the J gene TRBJ1-1, with D tentatively TRBD1 (6 bases). The CDR3 is 18 amino acids. V lost 6 bases and J 3 bases, leaving 26 bases between the germline ends. The germline V gene has CDR1 MDHEN and CDR2 SYDVKM.

This chain links TRBV29-1 with TRBJ1-2; D is possibly TRBD1 (5 bases). The CDR3 spans 12 residues. The germline V gene encodes CDR1 SQVTM and CDR2 ANQGSEA. The ends were cut back, 7 bases at V and 6 bases at J, with 15 bases in the middle. The CDR3 sequence: CSAVPGGNGYTF. CDR3 sequence (DNA): TGCAGCGCCGTACCGGGGGGTAATGGCTACACCTTC.

The chain joins TRBV5-1 to TRBJ1-1; 8 bases match TRBD1. This CDR3 comprises 15 residues. CDR1 SGHRS and CDR2 YFSETQ come from the germline V gene. V lost 6 bases and J lost 0; bases outside the gene matches: 7. The CDR3: CASTGGSRMNTEAFF. The CDR3 nucleotides read TGCGCCAGCACAGGGGGCAGTCGGATGAACACTGAAGCTTTCTTT.

The chain employs TRBV5-6 and TRBJ1-2; 10 bases match TRBD1. V lost 3 bases, J lost 4 bases, and 0 bases stayed unmatched. There are 13 residues in the CDR3. Looked up from germline, CDR1 is SGHDT and CDR2 is YYEEEE. CDR3 bases: TGTGCCAGCAGCTGGACAGGGGGCTATGGCTACACCTTC. It codes for CASSWTGGYGYTF.

As concerns this clone: An end of the junction does not agree with germline; a read error may underlie this. J is TRBJ2-1 and V is TRBV13; 8 nucleotides line up with TRBD1. This CDR3 comprises 12 residues. Germline V gives CDR1 PRHDT, CDR2 FYEKMQ (reference sequence). The CDR3 DNA reads TGTGCCAGCAGATTCCTGGACAGGGAGGAGGTCTTC. Translation gives CASRFLDREEVF. Full variable domain (outside the CDR3, taken from reference TRBV13 and TRBJ2-1): AAGVIQSPRHLIKEKRETATLKCYPIPRHDTVYWYQQGPGQDPQFLISFYEKMQSDKGSIPDRFSAQQFSDYHSELNMSSLELGDSALYFCASRFLDREEVFGPGTRLTVL.

The chain recombines TRBV7-8 with TRBJ2-3; maybe TRBD2 (6 bases). Germline V gives CDR1 SGHVS, CDR2 FQNEAQ. Trimming shortened V by 6 bases and J by 6 bases, and 10 bases separated the two germline ends. This CDR3 has 12 amino acids. Here the CDR3 reads CASSPGLDTQYF. Written as DNA, the CDR3 is TGTGCCAGCAGTCCGGGACTCGATACGCAGTATTTT.

This chain uses TRBV4-1 with TRBJ2-3; no clear D. The CDR3 spans 17 residues. V was trimmed by 0 bases and J by 0 bases, leaving 13 bases between them. Germline CDR1 reads MGHRA; CDR2 reads YSYEKL. CDR3 nucleotide sequence: TGCGCCAGCAGCCAAGAAGGTAGCAGCCGAAGCACAGATACGCAGTATTTT. Translation: CASSQEGSSRSTDTQYF.

The chain recombines TRBV2 with TRBJ2-1; TRBD2 aligns across 7 bases. The CDR3 consists of 13 residues. CDR1 is SNHLY and CDR2 is FYNNEI in the germline V gene. Germline trimming cut 6 bases from V and 11 bases from J; bases unmatched to any gene: 10. CDR3 loop: CASSAVVSGQQFF. The DNA of the CDR3 is TGTGCCAGCAGCGCCGTCGTTAGCGGGCAGCAGTTCTTC.

V is TRBV7-2 and J is TRBJ1-6; possibly TRBD1 for D (5 bases). CDR1 and CDR2 from the germline V gene are SGHTA and FQGNSA. The CDR3 is made up of 14 amino acids. Between the trimmed V and J ends, which lost 3 bases and 9 bases, there was a span of 12 bases. CDR3 residues: CASSLGGRGSPLHF. In DNA, the CDR3 is TGTGCCAGCAGCTTGGGAGGGAGGGGTTCACCCCTCCACTTT.

The chain combines TRBV7-2 with TRBJ2-5, with a tentative D call TRBD2 (6 bases). The DNA end lines up better with TRBJ2-7; the J call may be wrong. The CDR3 loop spans 13 amino acids. CDR1 and CDR2 (germline): SGHTA, FQGNSA. The CDR3 sequence: CASSLTGVYEQYF. DNA of the CDR3: TGTGCCAGCAGCTTGACGGGGGTCTACGAGCAGTACTTC.

The rearrangement uses TRBV14 and TRBJ1-1, with D possibly being TRBD1 (5 bases). CDR1 SGHDN and CDR2 FVKESK come from the germline V gene. Between the trimmed V and J ends, which lost 3 bases and 3 bases, there was a span of 8 bases. The CDR3 covers 13 residues. CDR3 DNA sequence: TGTGCCAGCAGCCAGACAGCGTACACTGAAGCTTTCTTT. It translates to CASSQTAYTEAFF.

Here the CDR3 DNA reads TGTGCCAGCAGCGTAGCTGTCGCCTACGAGCAGTACTTC. This encodes CASSVAVAYEQYF. The chain employs TRBV9 and TRBJ2-7, with D unresolved. The CDR3 totals 13 residues. Deletions cut 0 bases from V and 2 bases from J, with 6 bases between. The germline CDR1 and CDR2 sequences are SGDLS and YYNGEE.

The chain combines TRBV7-2 with TRBJ2-3, with TRBD2 matching over 8 bases. V trimming: 5 bases; J trimming: 4 bases; junction bases outside the gene matches: 11. The CDR3 loop spans 16 amino acids. CDR1 is SGHTA, CDR2 FQGNSA, per germline. As DNA, the CDR3 is TGTGCCAGCAGCCCAGGACTAGCAGGGTGGGCAGATACGCAGTATTTT. Translating gives CASSPGLAGWADTQYF. The whole variable domain, remainder taken from reference TRBV7-2 and TRBJ2-3, is GAGVSQSPSNKVTEKGKDVELRCDPISGHTALYWYRQSLGQGLEFLIYFQGNSAPDKSGLPSDRFSAERTGGSVSTLTIQRTQQEDSAVYLCASSPGLAGWADTQYFGPGTRLTVL.

This CDR3 reads CASRSTGATGELFF. The CDR3 DNA follows: TGCGCCAGCAGATCAACAGGGGCCACCGGGGAGCTGTTTTTT. This chain joins TRBV5-1 and TRBJ2-2; 7 positions agree with TRBD1. The ends lost 5 bases at V and 4 bases at J; junction bases unmatched: 5. Per germline, CDR1 SGHRS and CDR2 YFSETQ. The CDR3 is 14 residues long.

DNA of the CDR3: TGTGCCAGCAGCCCCGCACGCGCAGGGGCTCTTGGCTACACCTTC. Translated, it gives CASSPARAGALGYTF. The V gene is TRBV6-5, the J gene TRBJ1-2; D is possibly TRBD1 (6 bases). CDR1 and CDR2 (germline): MNHEY, SVGAGI. V dropped 6 bases and J dropped 7 bases, with 21 bases sitting between them. The CDR3 totals 15 residues.

The CDR3 nucleotides are TGTGCCAGCAGTGGTAACAGGGTTCGTGGCTACACCTTC. This encodes CASSGNRVRGYTF. V is TRBV7-9 and J is TRBJ1-2; D is perhaps TRBD1 (6 bases). Trimming left V 6 bases short and J 7 bases short, with 15 bases between. The germline V gene encodes CDR1 SEHNR and CDR2 FQNEAQ (reference sequence). The CDR3 is 13 amino acids.

This chain links TRBV5-6 with TRBJ2-7, with D tentatively TRBD1 (6 bases). CDR3 length: 14 residues. The V end was cut by 4 bases, the J end by 0 bases, with 11 bases between. Germline V lookup: CDR1 SGHDT, CDR2 YYEEEE. CDR3 in amino acids: CASSGLGASYEQYF. For the CDR3, the DNA is TGTGCCAGCAGCGGCTTGGGGGCCTCCTACGAGCAGTACTTC.